These T cell receptor beta chains were read from a single sample in a study of response to subunit inactivated influenza vaccine. MiXCR was run by TCRdb on the RT-PCR reads, yielding one entry per CDR3 protein. Of roughly 290,000 distinct CDR3 sequences listed, about a fifth are singletons. The source was PBMCs from blood, collected around 22 months after vaccination. These TCRs come from a man between 50 and 69 years old who received an inactivated influenza vaccine. The CDR3 runs from the conserved cysteine through the conserved F or W.

TRBV5-6,TRBJ2-1,CASTSGLAGGDEQFF
TRBV5-1,TRBJ1-1,CASSLERTEAFF
TRBV7-2,TRBJ2-2,CASSAGLALNTGELFF
TRBV5-8,TRBJ2-7,CASSTLPGAQYF
TRBV20-1,TRBJ2-1,CSARDASSAYNEQFF
TRBV30,TRBJ1-6,CAWWSLGRHLHF
TRBV10-2,TRBJ1-1,CASSESLAATEAFF
TRBV7-2,TRBJ1-3,CASSLSGTGGHTIYF
TRBV9,TRBJ2-2,CASSSAGVSTGELFF
TRBV20-1,TRBJ1-6,CSARDGEAGYANSPLHF
TRBV20-1,TRBJ2-7,CSARDVAGVRYEQYF
TRBV5-1,TRBJ1-1,CASSLTQGTTEAFF
TRBV19,TRBJ2-7,CASSNDMRGEQYF
TRBV28,TRBJ2-7,CASSGDRDFYEQYF
TRBV4-3,TRBJ2-1,CASSQLDRAGYNEQFF
TRBV28,TRBJ2-1,CASSFLRGSYNEQFF
TRBV5-1,TRBJ2-7,CASSFDSLRSYEQYF
TRBV29-1,TRBJ1-5,CSVGGAGNQPQHF
TRBV18,TRBJ1-4,CASSPQFFEKLFF
TRBV15,TRBJ2-3,CATSRDPLHTDTQYF
TRBV6-2/TRBV6-3,TRBJ1-5,CASSYGTGSQPQHF
TRBV15,TRBJ2-7,CATSSRLANYEQYF
TRBV4-2,TRBJ2-7,CASSQDLLWGDRVGEQYF